This note documents a single T cell receptor (beta chain) sequence. The record originates from a study of shared clonotypes between healthy human individuals. Data came from immunoSEQ multiplex PCR; TCRdb stores just in-frame clones and leaves some out. The sample has millions of clones, approximately 90% seen once. The CDR3 spans 16 residues. V was pared by 2 bases and J by 8 bases, with 24 bases between. Germline-derived CDR1 and CDR2 are GTSNPN and SVGIG (reference sequence). The sequenced sample was naive CD4+ T cells sorted from blood. Specified subset: CD45RA+ positively selected. The receptor comes from a man between 18 and 35 years old in good health. The V gene is TRBV30, the J gene TRBJ1-2; D is undetermined. In nucleotides, the CDR3 is TGTGCCTGGAGTTTCGACGAAAAAGGCGGTCGAGTCGGCTACACCTTC. Translating it yields CAWSFDEKGGRVGYTF. The whole variable domain, remainder taken from reference TRBV30 and TRBJ1-2, is SQTIHQWPATLVQPVGSPLSLECTVEGTSNPNLYWYRQAAGRGLQLLFYSVGIGQISSEVPQNLSASRPQDRQFILSSKKLLLSDSGFYLCAWSFDEKGGRVGYTFGSGTRLTVV.